This TCR beta chain comes out of a study of shared T cell receptors in the human thymus. Clones were sequenced by immunoSEQ multiplex PCR, and TCRdb holds only the in-frame ones, with some missing. This sample has under 850,000 clones, with around nine tenths found just once. The CDR3 covers 17 residues. V lost 0 bases, J lost 0 bases, and 6 bases stayed unmatched. Germline CDR1 LGHNA, CDR2 YSLEER. The data also belong to a second study, concerning human thymus T cells. That investigation notes: Healthy Finnish infants undergoing corrective surgery for congenital heart defects were used as donors. The source of the thymus tissue was resections taken during corrective heart surgery. V and J gene usage appeared biased in thymic and blood repertoires.

This receptor was obtained from a boy under two years old with a congenital heart defect. The chain couples TRBV4-3 to TRBJ2-3, with 7 nucleotides matching TRBD2. Sequenced material: thymocytes. CDR3 residues: CASSQEDRGGSTDTQYF. CDR3 bases: TGCGCCAGCAGCCAAGAAGATCGGGGAGGGAGCACAGATACGCAGTATTTT.